A selection of T cell receptor beta chains follows, all from one sample in a study of beta chain features in type 1 diabetes. The protocol was immunoSEQ multiplex PCR, while the TCRdb copy is restricted to in-frame clones and leaves out a portion. The profile shows roughly 41,000 clones, approximately 49% of them singletons. Material for sequencing was central memory CD4+ T cells from blood. All receptors come from a woman aged 18-30 years in good health. Each CDR3 is given without its conserved first and last residue. A D gene is named only where the DNA matches it firmly. The size field is filled for only some rows; it gives once, few, many or a size class.

V	D	size	J	CDR3
TRBV7-9	.	few	TRBJ2-1	ASSPGLLVPGNEQF
TRBV7-2	TRBD1	.	TRBJ2-4	ASSGVKDRGNIQY
TRBV6-1	.	few	TRBJ1-5	ASSEGSSPRQPQH
TRBV5-1	.	.	TRBJ1-1	ASSSQGRNTEAF
TRBV4-2	TRBD2	.	TRBJ2-4	ASSQDQASGTGNIQY
TRBV5-4	.	few	TRBJ1-1	ASTRDSRTTEAF
TRBV6-1	.	.	TRBJ2-2	ASTGGAQNTGELF
TRBV29-1	TRBD1	.	TRBJ2-5	SVPGTGEETQY
TRBV13	.	.	TRBJ2-4	ASSTGAGIQY
TRBV6-6	.	.	TRBJ1-1	ASSDSMETEAF
TRBV6-1	TRBD1	.	TRBJ2-7	ASSEWRTGVYEQY
TRBV11-2	.	.	TRBJ2-3	ASSLQGLPTDTQY
TRBV2	TRBD1	.	TRBJ1-2	ASRGQGDYGYT
TRBV19	TRBD1	.	TRBJ1-3	ASSSQQGTGNTIY
TRBV6-1	.	.	TRBJ2-1	ASRAVSNEQF
TRBV27	.	.	TRBJ1-4	ASSLRTNEKLF
TRBV25-1	.	.	TRBJ2-1	ARTRLEGGEQF
TRBV4-2	TRBD2	.	TRBJ2-1	ASSQSGRMDEQF
TRBV2	.	few	TRBJ2-7	ASSEAVSVGEQY
TRBV10-2	TRBD2	.	TRBJ2-1	ASSGASGGAANEQF
TRBV5-4	.	.	TRBJ2-1	ASSGDLSSYNEQF
TRBV12-5	.	few	TRBJ1-5	ASGLGANQPQH
TRBV2	.	.	TRBJ1-6	ASRASVNSPLH
TRBV5-1	TRBD1	.	.	ASSSGTGAKGYEQY
TRBV7-9	TRBD1	few	TRBJ1-5	ASSRAERWDSLDQPQH
TRBV30	.	.	TRBJ2-7	AWSGDGTQHEQY
TRBV30	TRBD2	.	TRBJ2-2	AWLPLAGGPLGELF
TRBV10-2	TRBD2	.	TRBJ2-7	ASSESGSSYEQY
TRBV5-4	TRBD1	.	TRBJ1-4	ASGPQGASNEKLF
TRBV4-1	TRBD1	.	TRBJ1-4	ASSRTGTNEKLF
TRBV11-2	TRBD2	.	TRBJ2-7	ASSSSGRGYEQY
TRBV10-1	TRBD1	.	TRBJ1-3	ASSWTGGNTIY
TRBV2	.	.	TRBJ1-5	ASMGSVGRTGNQPQH
TRBV6-5	.	few	TRBJ1-1	ASRRQENTEAF
TRBV19	.	.	TRBJ1-2	ASSFEGFRDGYT
TRBV5-1	.	.	TRBJ1-1	ASSLSGSEAF
TRBV19	TRBD1	few	TRBJ1-1	ASSHAQGGNTEAF
TRBV29-1	.	.	TRBJ2-2	SGGGQANTGELF
TRBV18	TRBD1	.	TRBJ2-1	ASSLRGNEQF
TRBV5-1	TRBD1	few	TRBJ1-1	ASSLPGQGTEAF
TRBV29-1	.	few	TRBJ2-3	SVQTGSDTQY
TRBV5-6	.	.	TRBJ1-3	ASRKVGDISSGNTIY
TRBV18	TRBD2	few	TRBJ2-3	ASSPLAGDTQY
TRBV6-1	TRBD1	few	TRBJ1-1	ASSEAWDRPWATTEAF
TRBV5-1	.	.	TRBJ1-5	ASSLGVGDQPQH
TRBV7-9	TRBD2	.	TRBJ2-1	ASSLPRGGPYNEQF
TRBV7-6	TRBD2	.	TRBJ2-1	ASSLLAGGSYNEQF
TRBV5-1	.	.	TRBJ1-2	ASSLGADNYGYT
TRBV11-3	.	.	TRBJ2-1	ASSLRGINEQF
TRBV6-1	.	few	TRBJ1-5	ASTMDWGQPQH
TRBV6-5	.	.	TRBJ2-1	ASRLRETAYNEQF
TRBV5-1	.	.	TRBJ2-7	ASSPPLEQY
TRBV19	.	few	TRBJ2-7	ASSDRAYEQY
TRBV9	.	.	TRBJ2-1	ASSVVAGVDLVEQF
TRBV5-1	.	.	TRBJ1-5	ASSLEVNQPQH
TRBV6-1	.	few	TRBJ1-1	ASSEAPYAEAF
TRBV11-2	TRBD1	medium-sized	TRBJ2-1	ASSRLLGQGASNGNEQF